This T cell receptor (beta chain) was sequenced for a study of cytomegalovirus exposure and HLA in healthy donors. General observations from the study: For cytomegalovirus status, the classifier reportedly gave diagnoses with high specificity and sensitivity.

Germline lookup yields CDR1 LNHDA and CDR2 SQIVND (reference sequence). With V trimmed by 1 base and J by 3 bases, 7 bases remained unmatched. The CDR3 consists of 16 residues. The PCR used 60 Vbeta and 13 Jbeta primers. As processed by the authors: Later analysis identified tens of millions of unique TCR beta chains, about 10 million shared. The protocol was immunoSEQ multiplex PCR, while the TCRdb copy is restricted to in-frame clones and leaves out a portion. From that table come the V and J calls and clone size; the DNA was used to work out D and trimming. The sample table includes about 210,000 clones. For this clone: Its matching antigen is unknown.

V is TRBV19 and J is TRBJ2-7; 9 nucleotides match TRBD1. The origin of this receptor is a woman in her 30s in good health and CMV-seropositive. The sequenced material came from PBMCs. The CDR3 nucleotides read TGTGCCAGTAGTATAGGGGCGGGACAGGGCAGCTACGAGCAGTACTTC. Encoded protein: CASSIGAGQGSYEQYF.